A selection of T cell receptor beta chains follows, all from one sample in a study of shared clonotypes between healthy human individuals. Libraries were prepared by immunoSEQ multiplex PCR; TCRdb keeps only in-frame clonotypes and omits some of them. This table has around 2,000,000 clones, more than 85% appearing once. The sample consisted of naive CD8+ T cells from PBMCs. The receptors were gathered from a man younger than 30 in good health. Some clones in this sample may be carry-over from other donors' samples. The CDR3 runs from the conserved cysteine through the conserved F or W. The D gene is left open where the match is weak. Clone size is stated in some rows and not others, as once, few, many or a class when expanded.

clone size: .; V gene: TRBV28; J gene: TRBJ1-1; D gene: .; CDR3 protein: CASSSTVMNTEAFF; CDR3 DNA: TGTGCCAGCAGTTCGACAGTCATGAACACTGAAGCTTTCTTT
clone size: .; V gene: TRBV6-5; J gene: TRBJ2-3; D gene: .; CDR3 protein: CASSVGGPDTQYF; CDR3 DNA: TGTGCCAGCAGTGTTGGAGGACCAGATACGCAGTATTTT
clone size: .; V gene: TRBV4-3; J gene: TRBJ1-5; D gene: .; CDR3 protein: CASSPGTGNQPQHF; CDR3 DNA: TGCGCCAGCAGCCCTGGGACCGGCAATCAGCCCCAGCATTTT
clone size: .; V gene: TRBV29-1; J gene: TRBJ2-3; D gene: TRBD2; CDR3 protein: CSASGTSGSSDTQYF; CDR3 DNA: TGCAGCGCCTCGGGGACTAGCGGGAGTTCAGATACGCAGTATTTT
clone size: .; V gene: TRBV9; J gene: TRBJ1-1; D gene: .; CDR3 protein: CASSLQPTRQNTEAFF; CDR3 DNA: TGTGCCAGCAGCCTACAGCCGACACGTCAGAACACTGAAGCTTTCTTT
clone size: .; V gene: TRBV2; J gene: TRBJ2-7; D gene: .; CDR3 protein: CASSGDTRSYEQYF; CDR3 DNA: TGTGCCAGCAGTGGAGACACCCGTTCCTACGAGCAGTACTTC
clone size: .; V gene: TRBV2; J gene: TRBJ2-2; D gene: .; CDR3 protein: CASSDRPPPVTGELFF; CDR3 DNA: TGTGCCAGCAGTGATCGCCCTCCACCAGTCACCGGGGAGCTGTTTTTT
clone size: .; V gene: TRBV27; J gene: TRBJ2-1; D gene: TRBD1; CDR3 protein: CASSSRDRGLWEQFF; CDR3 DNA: TGTGCCAGCAGCTCCCGGGACAGGGGGCTTTGGGAGCAGTTCTTC
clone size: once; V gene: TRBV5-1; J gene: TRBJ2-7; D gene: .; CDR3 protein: CASSVKGPTSYEQYF; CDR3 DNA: TGCGCCAGCAGCGTGAAAGGACCCACCTCCTACGAGCAGTACTTC
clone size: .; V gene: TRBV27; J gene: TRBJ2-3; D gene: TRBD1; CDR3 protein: CASVPRSRGDTQYF; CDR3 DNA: TGTGCCAGCGTCCCTCGGAGCAGGGGGGATACGCAGTATTTT
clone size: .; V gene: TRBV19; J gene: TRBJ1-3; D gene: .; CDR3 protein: CASSLGGSFSGNTIYF; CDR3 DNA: TGTGCCAGTAGTTTGGGCGGTTCCTTCTCTGGAAACACCATATATTTT
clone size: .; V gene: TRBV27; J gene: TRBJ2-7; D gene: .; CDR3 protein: CASQGGELGYEQYF; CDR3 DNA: TGTGCCAGCCAGGGGGGGGAGTTGGGCTACGAGCAGTACTTC
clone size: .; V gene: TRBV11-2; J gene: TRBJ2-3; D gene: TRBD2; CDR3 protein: CASSSSGDDGDTQYF; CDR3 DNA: TGTGCCAGCAGCTCTAGCGGAGATGACGGAGATACGCAGTATTTT
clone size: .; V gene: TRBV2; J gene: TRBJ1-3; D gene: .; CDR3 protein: CASSEYRTGNTIYF; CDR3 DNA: TGTGCCAGCAGTGAATACAGAACTGGAAACACCATATATTTT
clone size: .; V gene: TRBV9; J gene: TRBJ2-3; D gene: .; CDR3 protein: CASSPYLRGSTDTQYF; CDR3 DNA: TGTGCCAGCAGCCCCTATTTGCGGGGTAGCACAGATACGCAGTATTTT
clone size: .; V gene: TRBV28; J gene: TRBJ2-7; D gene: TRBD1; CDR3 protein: CASSPRGTGPSYEQYF; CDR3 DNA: TGTGCCAGCAGTCCCCGCGGGACAGGACCATCCTACGAGCAGTACTTC
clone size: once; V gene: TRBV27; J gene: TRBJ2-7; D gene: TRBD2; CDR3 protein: CASSLGRLAGVHEQYF; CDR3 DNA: TGTGCCAGCAGTTTGGGAAGACTAGCGGGAGTCCACGAGCAGTACTTC
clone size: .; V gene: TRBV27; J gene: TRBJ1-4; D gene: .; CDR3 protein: CASSPGTHREKLFF; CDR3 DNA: TGTGCCAGCAGCCCCGGGACACATCGGGAAAAACTGTTTTTT
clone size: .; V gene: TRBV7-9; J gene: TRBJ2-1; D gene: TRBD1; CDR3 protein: CASSDRGRSPTYNEQFF; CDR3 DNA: TGTGCCAGCAGCGACAGGGGGCGTTCCCCCACTTACAATGAGCAGTTCTTC
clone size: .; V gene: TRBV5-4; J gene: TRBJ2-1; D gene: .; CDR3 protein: CASSADKPNEQFF; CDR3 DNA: TGTGCCAGCAGCGCCGACAAGCCCAATGAGCAGTTCTTC
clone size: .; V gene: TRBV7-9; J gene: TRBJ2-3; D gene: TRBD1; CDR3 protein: CASSPRGQGPRYF; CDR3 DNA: TGTGCCAGCAGCCCCAGGGGACAGGGCCCTAGGTATTTT
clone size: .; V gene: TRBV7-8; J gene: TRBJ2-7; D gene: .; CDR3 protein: CASSLGGSVARTYEQYF; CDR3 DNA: TGTGCCAGCAGCTTAGGAGGGTCGGTAGCGCGCACCTACGAGCAGTACTTC
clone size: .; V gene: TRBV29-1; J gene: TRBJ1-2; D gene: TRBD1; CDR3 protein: CSVEDRGYGYTF; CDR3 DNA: TGCAGCGTTGAAGACAGGGGGTATGGCTACACCTTC
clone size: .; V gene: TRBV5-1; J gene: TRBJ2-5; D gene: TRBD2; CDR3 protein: CASSLGTGTSGREQYF; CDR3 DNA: TGCGCCAGCAGCTTGGGGACCGGGACTAGCGGCAGGGAGCAGTACTTC